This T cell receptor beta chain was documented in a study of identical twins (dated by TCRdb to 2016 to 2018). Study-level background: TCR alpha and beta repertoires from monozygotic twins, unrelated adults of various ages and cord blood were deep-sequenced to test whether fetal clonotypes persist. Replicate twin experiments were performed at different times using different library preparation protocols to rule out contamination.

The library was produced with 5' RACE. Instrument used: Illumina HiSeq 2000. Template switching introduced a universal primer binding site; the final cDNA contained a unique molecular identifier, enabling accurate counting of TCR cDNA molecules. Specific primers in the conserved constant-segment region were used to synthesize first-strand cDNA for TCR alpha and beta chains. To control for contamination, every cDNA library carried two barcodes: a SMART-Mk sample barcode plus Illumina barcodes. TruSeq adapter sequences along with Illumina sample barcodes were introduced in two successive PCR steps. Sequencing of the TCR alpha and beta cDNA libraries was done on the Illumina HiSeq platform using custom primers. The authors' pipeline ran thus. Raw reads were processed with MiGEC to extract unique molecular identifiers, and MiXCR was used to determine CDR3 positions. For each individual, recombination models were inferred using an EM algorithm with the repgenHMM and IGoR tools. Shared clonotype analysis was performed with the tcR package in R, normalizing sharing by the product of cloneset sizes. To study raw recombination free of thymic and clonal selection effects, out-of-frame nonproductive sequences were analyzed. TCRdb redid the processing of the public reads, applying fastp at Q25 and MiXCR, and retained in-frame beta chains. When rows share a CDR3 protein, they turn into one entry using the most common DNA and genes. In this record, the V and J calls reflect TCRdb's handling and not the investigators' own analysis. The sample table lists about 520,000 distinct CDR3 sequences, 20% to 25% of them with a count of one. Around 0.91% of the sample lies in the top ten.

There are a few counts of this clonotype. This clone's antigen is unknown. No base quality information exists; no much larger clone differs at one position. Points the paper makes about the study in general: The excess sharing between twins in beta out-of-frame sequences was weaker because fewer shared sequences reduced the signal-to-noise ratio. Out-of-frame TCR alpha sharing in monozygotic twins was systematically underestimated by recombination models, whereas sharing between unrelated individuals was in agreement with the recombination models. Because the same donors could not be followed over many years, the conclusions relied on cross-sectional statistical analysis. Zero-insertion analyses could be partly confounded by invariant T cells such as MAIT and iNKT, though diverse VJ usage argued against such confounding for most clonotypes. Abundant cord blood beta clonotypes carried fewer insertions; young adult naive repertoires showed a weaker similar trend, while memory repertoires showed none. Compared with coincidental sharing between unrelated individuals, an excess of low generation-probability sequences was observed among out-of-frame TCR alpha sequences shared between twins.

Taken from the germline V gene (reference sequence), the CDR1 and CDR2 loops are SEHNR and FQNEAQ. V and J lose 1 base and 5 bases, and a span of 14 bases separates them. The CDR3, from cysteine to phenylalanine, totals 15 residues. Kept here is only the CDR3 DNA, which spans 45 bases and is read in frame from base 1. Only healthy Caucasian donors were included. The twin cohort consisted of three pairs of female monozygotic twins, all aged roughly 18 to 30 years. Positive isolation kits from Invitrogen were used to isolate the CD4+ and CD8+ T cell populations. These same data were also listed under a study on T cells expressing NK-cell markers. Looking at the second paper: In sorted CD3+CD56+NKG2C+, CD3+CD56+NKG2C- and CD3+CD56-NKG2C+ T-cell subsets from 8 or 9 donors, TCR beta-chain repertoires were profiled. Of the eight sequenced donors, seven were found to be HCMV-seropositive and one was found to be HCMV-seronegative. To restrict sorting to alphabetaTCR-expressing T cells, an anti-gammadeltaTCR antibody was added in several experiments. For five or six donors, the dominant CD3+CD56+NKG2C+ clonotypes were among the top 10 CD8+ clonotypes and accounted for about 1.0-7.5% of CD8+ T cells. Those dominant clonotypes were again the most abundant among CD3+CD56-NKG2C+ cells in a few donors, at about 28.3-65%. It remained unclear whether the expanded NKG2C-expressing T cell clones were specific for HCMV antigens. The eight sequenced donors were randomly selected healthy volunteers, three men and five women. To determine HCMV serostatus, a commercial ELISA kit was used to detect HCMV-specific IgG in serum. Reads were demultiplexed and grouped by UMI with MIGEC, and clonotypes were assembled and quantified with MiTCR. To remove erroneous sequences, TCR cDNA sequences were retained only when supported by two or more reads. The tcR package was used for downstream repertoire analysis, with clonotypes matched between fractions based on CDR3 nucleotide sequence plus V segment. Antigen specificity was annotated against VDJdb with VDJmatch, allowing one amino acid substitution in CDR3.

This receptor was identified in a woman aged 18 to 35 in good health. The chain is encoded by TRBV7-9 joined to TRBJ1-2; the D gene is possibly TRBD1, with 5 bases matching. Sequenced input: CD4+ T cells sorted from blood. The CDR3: CASSLVRAGLYGYTF. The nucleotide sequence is TGTGCCAGCAGCTTAGTCAGGGCCGGCTTGTATGGCTACACCTTC.